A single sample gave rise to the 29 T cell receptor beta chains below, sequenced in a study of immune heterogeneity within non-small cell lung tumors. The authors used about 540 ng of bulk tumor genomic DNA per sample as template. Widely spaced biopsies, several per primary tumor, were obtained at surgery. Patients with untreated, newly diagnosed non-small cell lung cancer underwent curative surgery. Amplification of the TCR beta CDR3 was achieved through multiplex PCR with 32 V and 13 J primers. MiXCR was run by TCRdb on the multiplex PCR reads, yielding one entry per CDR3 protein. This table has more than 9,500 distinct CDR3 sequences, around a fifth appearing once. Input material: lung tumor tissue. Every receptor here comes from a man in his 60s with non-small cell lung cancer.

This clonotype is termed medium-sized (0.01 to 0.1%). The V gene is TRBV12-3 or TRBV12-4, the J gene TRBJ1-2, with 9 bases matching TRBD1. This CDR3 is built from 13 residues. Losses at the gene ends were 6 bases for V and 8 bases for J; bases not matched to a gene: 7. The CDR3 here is CASRTQGAQGYTF. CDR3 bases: TGTGCCAGCAGGACACAGGGGGCGCAGGGCTACACCTTC.

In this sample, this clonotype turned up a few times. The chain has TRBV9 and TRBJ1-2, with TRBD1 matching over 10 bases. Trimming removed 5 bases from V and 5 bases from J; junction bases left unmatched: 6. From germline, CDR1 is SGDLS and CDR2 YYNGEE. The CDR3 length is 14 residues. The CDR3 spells CASRDRTGGYGYTF. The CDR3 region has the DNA TGTGCCAGCAGAGACCGGACAGGGGGATATGGCTACACCTTC.

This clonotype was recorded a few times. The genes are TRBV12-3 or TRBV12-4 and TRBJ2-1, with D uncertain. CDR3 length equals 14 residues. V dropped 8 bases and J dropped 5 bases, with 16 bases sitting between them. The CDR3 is CASARRMSHNEQFF. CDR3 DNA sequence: TGTGCCAGCGCGAGGCGGATGTCGCACAATGAGCAGTTCTTC.

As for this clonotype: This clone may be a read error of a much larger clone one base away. This CDR3 is CASSLWDRSYERYF. CDR3 DNA sequence: TGTGCCAGCAGTTTGTGGGACAGGTCCTACGAGCGGTACTTC. This rearrangement joins TRBV27 to TRBJ2-7, with TRBD1 identical over 8 bases. Germline V gene lookup returns CDR1 MNHEY and CDR2 SMNVEV (reference sequence). The CDR3 contains 14 residues.

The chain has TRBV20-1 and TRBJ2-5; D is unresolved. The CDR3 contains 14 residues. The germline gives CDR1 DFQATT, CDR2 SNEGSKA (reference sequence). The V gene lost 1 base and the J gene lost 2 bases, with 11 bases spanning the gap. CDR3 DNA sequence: TGCAGTGCTAGAGCCGCCGGCGGTCAAGAGACCCAGTACTTC. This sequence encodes CSARAAGGQETQYF.

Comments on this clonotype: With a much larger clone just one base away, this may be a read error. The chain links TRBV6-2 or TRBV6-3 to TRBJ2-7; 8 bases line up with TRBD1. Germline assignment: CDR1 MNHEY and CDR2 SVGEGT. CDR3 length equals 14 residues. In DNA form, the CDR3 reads TGTGCCAGCAGTGACCGACAGGGGACCCGCGAGCAGTGCTTC. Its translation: CASSDRQGTREQCF.

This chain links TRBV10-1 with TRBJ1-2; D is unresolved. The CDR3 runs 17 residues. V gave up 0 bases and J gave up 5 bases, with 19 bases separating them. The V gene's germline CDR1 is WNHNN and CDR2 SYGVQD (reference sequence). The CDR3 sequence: CASSESTSPGSAYGYTF. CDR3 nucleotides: TGCGCCAGCAGTGAGTCCACGTCGCCGGGGTCGGCGTATGGCTACACCTTC.

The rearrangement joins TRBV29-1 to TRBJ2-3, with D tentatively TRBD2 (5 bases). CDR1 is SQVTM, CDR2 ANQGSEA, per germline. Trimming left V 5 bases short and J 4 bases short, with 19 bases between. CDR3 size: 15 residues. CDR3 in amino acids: CSVLRPGFTSDTQYF. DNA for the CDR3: TGCAGCGTTCTCAGACCGGGGTTTACGTCAGATACGCAGTATTTT.

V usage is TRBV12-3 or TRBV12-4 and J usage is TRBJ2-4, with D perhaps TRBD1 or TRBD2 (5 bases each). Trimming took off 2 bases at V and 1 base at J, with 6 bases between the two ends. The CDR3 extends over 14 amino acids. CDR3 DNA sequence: TGTGCCAGCAGTTTATGGGGGGCCAAAAACATTCAGTACTTC. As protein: CASSLWGAKNIQYF.

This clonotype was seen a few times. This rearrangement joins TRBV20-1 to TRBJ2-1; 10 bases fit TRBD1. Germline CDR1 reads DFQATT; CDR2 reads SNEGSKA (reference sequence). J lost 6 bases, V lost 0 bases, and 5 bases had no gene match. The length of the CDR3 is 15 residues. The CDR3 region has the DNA TGCAGTGCTAGAGATCGGGACAGGGGTCTCAATGAGCAGTTCTTC. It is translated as CSARDRDRGLNEQFF.

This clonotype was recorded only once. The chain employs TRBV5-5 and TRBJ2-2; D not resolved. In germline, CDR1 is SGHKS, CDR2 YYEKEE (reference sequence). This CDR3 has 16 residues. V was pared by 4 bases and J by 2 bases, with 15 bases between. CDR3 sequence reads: CASSERSRLNTGELFF. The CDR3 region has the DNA TGTGCCAGCAGCGAGAGGAGCAGATTAAACACCGGGGAGCTGTTTTTT.

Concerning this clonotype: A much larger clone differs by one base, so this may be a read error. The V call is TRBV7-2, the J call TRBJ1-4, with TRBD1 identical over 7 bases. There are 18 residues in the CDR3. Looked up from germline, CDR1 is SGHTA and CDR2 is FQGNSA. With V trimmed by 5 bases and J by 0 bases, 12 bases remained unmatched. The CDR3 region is CASSTRQGSSATNEKLFF. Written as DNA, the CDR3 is TGTGCCAGCAGCACCCGACAGGGTAGTAGTGCAACTAATGAAAAACTGTTTTTT.

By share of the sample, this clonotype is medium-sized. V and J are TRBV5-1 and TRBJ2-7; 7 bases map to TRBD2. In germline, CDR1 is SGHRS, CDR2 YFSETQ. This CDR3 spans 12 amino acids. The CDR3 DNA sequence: TGCGCCAGCAGCTACTATGATGAGCGGGGTCCCGTC. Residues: CASSYYDERGPV.

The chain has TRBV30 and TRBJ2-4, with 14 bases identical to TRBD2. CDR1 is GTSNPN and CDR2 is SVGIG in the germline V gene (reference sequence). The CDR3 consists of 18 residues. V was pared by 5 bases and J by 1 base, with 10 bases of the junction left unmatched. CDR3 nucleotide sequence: TGTGCCTGGGGAAGACTAGCGGGGGGGGCGATTGCCAAAAACATTCAGTACTTC. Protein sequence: CAWGRLAGGAIAKNIQYF.

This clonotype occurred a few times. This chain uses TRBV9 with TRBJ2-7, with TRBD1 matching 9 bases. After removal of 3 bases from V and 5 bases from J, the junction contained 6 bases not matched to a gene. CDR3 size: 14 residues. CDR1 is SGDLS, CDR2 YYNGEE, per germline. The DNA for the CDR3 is TGTGCCAGCAGCGACGGACAGGGGCTCAACGAGCAGTACTTC. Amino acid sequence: CASSDGQGLNEQYF.

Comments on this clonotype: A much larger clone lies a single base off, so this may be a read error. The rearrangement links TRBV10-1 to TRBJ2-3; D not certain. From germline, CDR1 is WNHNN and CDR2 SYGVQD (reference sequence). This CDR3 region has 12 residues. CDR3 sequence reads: CASRGSTYTQYF. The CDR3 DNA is TGCGCCAGCAGGGGCAGCACATATACGCAGTATTTT.

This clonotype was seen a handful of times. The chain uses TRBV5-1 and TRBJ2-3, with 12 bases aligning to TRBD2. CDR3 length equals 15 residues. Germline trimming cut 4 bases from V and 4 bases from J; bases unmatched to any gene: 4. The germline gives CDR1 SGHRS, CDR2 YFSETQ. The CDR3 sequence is CASSPGTSGSDTQYF. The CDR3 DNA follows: TGCGCCAGCAGCCCAGGGACTAGCGGGTCAGATACGCAGTATTTT.

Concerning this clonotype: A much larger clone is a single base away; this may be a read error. Written as DNA, the CDR3 is TGTGCCAGCAGTAAGACGACAGGGTCGAGCTACACCTTC. Translation: CASSKTTGSSYTF. V and J are TRBV25-1 and TRBJ1-2, with TRBD1 identical over 7 bases. This CDR3 is built from 13 residues. V lost 5 bases to trimming and J lost 9 bases; unmatched junction nucleotides: 9. CDR1 and CDR2 (germline): MGHDK, SYGVNS.

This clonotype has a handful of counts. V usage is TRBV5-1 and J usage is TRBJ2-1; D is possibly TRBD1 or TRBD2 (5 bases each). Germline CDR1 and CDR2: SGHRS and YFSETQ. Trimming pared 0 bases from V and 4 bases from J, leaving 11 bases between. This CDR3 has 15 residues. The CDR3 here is CASSLVGTAYNEQFF. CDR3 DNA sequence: TGCGCCAGCAGCTTGGTAGGGACGGCGTACAATGAGCAGTTCTTC.

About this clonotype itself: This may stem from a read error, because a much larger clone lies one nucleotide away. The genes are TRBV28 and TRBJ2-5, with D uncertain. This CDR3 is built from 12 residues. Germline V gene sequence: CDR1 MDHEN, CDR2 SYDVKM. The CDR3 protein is CANSLGRETQYF. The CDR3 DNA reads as TGTGCCAACAGTTTAGGTCGGGAGACCCAGTACTTC.

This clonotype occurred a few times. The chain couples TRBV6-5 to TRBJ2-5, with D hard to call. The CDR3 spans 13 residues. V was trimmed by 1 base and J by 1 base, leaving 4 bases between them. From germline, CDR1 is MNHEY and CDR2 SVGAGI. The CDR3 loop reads CASSYLAQETQYF. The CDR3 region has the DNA TGTGCCAGCAGTTACTTGGCCCAAGAGACCCAGTACTTC.

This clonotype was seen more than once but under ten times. This CDR3 is CASSKGIGASETFEQYF. CDR3 DNA: TGTGCCAGTAGTAAGGGTATTGGGGCTAGCGAGACGTTCGAGCAGTACTTC. The gene calls are TRBV19 and TRBJ2-7; D is perhaps TRBD2 (6 bases). From germline, CDR1 is LNHDA and CDR2 SQIVND (reference sequence). The CDR3 consists of 17 residues. The V end lost 4 bases, the J end lost 6 bases, and 25 bases lay between the germline ends.

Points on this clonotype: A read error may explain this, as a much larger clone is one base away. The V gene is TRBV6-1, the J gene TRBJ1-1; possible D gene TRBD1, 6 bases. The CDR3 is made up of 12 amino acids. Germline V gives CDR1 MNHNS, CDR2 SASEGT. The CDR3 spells CASSEAPGDALF. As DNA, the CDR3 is TGTGCCAGCAGTGAAGCCCCAGGGGATGCTCTCTTT.

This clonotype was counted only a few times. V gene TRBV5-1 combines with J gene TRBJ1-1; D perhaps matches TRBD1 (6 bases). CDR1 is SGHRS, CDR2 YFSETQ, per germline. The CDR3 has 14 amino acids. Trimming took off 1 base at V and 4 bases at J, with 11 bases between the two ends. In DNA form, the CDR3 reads TGCGCCAGCAGCTTGCTGGGGGCTACCACTGAAGCTTTCTTT. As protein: CASSLLGATTEAFF. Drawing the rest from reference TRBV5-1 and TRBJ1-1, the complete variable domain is KAGVTQTPRYLIKTRGQQVTLSCSPISGHRSVSWYQQTPGQGLQFLFEYFSETQRNKGNFPGRFSGRQFSNSRSEMNVSTLELGDSALYLCASSLLGATTEAFFGQGTRLTVV.

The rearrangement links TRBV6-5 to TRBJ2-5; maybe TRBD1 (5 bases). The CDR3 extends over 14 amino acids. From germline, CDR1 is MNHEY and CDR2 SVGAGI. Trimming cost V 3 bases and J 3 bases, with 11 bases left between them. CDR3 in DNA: TGTGCCAGCAGTTATGACAGAGGAAAAGAGACCCAGTACTTC. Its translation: CASSYDRGKETQYF.

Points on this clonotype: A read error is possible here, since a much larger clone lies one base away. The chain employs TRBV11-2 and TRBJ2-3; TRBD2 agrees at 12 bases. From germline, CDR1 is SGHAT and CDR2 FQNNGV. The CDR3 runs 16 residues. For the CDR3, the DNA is TGTGCCAGCATCTTAGCGGCTAGCGGGAGGGCAGATACGCAGTATTTT. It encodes CASILAASGRADTQYF.

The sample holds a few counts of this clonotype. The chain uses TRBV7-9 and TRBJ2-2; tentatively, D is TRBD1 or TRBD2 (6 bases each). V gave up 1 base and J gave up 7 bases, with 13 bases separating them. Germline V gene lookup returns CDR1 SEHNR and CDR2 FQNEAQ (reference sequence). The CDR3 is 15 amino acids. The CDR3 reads CASSLVSGAVGELFF. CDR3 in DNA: TGTGCCAGCAGCTTAGTCTCGGGGGCGGTCGGGGAGCTGTTTTTT.

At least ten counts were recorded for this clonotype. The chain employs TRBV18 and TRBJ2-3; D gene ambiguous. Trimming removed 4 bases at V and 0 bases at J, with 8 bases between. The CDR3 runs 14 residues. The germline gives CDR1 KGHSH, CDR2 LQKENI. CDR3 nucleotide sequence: TGTGCCAGCTCACAACGACCTAGCACAGATACGCAGTATTTT. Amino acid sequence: CASSQRPSTDTQYF. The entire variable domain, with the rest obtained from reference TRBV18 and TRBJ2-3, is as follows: NAGVMQNPRHLVRRRGQEARLRCSPMKGHSHVYWYRQLPEEGLKFMVYLQKENIIDESGMPKERFSAEFPKEGPSILRIQQVVRGDSAAYFCASSQRPSTDTQYFGPGTRLTVL.

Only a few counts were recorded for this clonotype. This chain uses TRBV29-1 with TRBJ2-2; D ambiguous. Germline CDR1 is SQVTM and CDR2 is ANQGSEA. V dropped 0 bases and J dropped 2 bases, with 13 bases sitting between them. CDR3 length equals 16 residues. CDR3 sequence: CSVEDRFEVNTGELFF. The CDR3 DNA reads TGCAGCGTTGAAGATCGGTTCGAGGTAAACACCGGGGAGCTGTTTTTT.